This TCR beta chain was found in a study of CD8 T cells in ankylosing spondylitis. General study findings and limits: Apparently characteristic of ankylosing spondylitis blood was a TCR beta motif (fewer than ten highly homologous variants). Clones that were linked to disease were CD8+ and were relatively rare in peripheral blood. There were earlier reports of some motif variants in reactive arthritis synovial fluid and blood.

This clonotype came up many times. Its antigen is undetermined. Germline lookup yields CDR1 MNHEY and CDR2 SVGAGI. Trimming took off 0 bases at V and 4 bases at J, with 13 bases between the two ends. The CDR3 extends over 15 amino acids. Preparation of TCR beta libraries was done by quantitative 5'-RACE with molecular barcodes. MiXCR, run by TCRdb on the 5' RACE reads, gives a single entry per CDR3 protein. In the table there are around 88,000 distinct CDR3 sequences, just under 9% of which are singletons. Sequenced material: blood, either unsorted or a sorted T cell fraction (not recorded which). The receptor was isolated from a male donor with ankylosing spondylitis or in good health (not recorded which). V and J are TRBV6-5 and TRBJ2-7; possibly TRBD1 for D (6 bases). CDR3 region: CASSYSQGSPYEQYF. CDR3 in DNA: TGTGCCAGCAGTTACTCACAGGGTAGTCCTTACGAGCAGTACTTC.